This T cell receptor beta chain was found in a study of cytomegalovirus exposure and HLA in healthy donors. About the research overall: The same platform was used for the roughly 120 validation repertoires and the approximately 670 first-cohort repertoires, a later analysis reported.

Study-level points and caveats: Many donors carried some public TCRs, although rarity characterized most TCR sequences. Under in vitro conditions, a few CMV-associated chains were confirmed as specific for CMV antigens.

The donors were members of the roughly 120-subject validation cohort (separate from the approximately 670-subject first cohort). The V gene lost 3 bases and the J gene lost 2 bases, with 10 bases spanning the gap. The CDR3 sequence is 13 residues long. Germline CDR1 GTSNPN, CDR2 SVGIG (reference sequence). The data were produced by immunoSEQ multiplex PCR, yet TCRdb's version contains in-frame clones alone and is incomplete. The table has 150,000 or so clones, about 91% seen once. A single count supports this clone. No antigen is known for it. The sequence derives from a woman under 30 in good health and CMV-seropositive. Input material: PBMCs. The chain links TRBV30 to TRBJ1-1; perhaps TRBD1 as D (5 bases). The CDR3 protein is CAWSSDRNTEAFF. The CDR3 DNA reads as TGTGCCTGGAGCAGTGACAGAAACACTGAAGCTTTCTTT. The full variable domain, its missing parts supplied by reference TRBV30 and TRBJ1-1, is SQTIHQWPATLVQPVGSPLSLECTVEGTSNPNLYWYRQAAGRGLQLLFYSVGIGQISSEVPQNLSASRPQDRQFILSSKKLLLSDSGFYLCAWSSDRNTEAFFGQGTRLTVV.